A selection of T cell receptor beta chains follows, all from one sample in a study of blood T cell repertoires in COVID-19. Profiled with immunoSEQ multiplex PCR; TCRdb holds only in-frame clones, not every one. The sample has over 200,000 clones, under 90% seen once. Sequenced: PBMCs or T cells enriched from blood (not recorded which). The receptors stem from a man aged 18 to 35 who had recovered from COVID-19. Each CDR3 is given with its conserved first and last residue. Size is omitted from some rows. Given values are once, few, many or a class for expanded clones.

cdr3_aa: CASRDRVSYGYTF
v_call: TRBV6-6
clone_size: .

cdr3_aa: CASSLSDEGAIYEQFF
v_call: TRBV7-8
clone_size: .

cdr3_aa: CASSPGGNYGYTF
v_call: TRBV18
clone_size: .

cdr3_aa: CASSSPADRAYEQYF
v_call: TRBV6-5
clone_size: .

cdr3_aa: CASSPGGSLEKLFF
v_call: TRBV6-5
clone_size: .

cdr3_aa: CASSFGTGFEKLFF
v_call: TRBV7-2
clone_size: few

cdr3_aa: CASSLSSGSANEQFF
v_call: TRBV5-1
clone_size: once

cdr3_aa: CASSSGTGGEQYF
v_call: TRBV5-4
clone_size: .

cdr3_aa: CASSFMLAGGSGELFF
v_call: TRBV28
clone_size: .

cdr3_aa: CASSPMGTSRSEQFF
v_call: TRBV28
clone_size: .

cdr3_aa: CASSLEGFRANVLTF
v_call: TRBV5-4
clone_size: .

cdr3_aa: CASSPQGLNTEAFF
v_call: TRBV6-5
clone_size: .

cdr3_aa: CAISLLAGGTSYEQYF
v_call: TRBV10-3
clone_size: .

cdr3_aa: CSVDGGLDYGYTF
v_call: TRBV29-1
clone_size: .

cdr3_aa: CASRGQGRTNTGELFF
v_call: TRBV2
clone_size: .

cdr3_aa: CASSLAGHSNQPQHF
v_call: TRBV7-9
clone_size: .

cdr3_aa: CASSLYTGLAGLEDEQYF
v_call: TRBV27
clone_size: .

cdr3_aa: CASRYSGGEQFF
v_call: TRBV2
clone_size: once

cdr3_aa: CATRWRSDTQYF
v_call: TRBV11-2
clone_size: .

cdr3_aa: CASRNRDRVEETQYF
v_call: TRBV23-1
clone_size: .

cdr3_aa: CASSPPGRGAGELFF
v_call: TRBV3-1/TRBV3-2
clone_size: .

cdr3_aa: CAISDQGPGYEQYF
v_call: TRBV10-3
clone_size: .

cdr3_aa: CASSVVVSGRGDNEQFF
v_call: TRBV9
clone_size: once

cdr3_aa: CASSLGQENTEAFF
v_call: TRBV5-1
clone_size: .

cdr3_aa: CAWSVPNRGYGTQYF
v_call: TRBV30
clone_size: .

cdr3_aa: CASSPRMNTEAFF
v_call: TRBV18
clone_size: .

cdr3_aa: CASSLPGTEAFF
v_call: TRBV12-3/TRBV12-4
clone_size: .

cdr3_aa: CASSLPGAWTEAFF
v_call: TRBV5-1
clone_size: .

cdr3_aa: CASSTQGGGVEETQYF
v_call: TRBV5-1
clone_size: .

cdr3_aa: CASSLRTGAPSRVNNEQFF
v_call: TRBV5-1
clone_size: .

cdr3_aa: CASSPRPGSTLGGYTF
v_call: TRBV4-1
clone_size: few

cdr3_aa: CASSQDYGEQFF
v_call: TRBV4-1
clone_size: .

cdr3_aa: CASSLAGGPVDEQYF
v_call: TRBV7-9
clone_size: .

cdr3_aa: CASSHSSYSGNTIYF
v_call: TRBV28
clone_size: .

cdr3_aa: CASTPLGSNQPQHF
v_call: TRBV19
clone_size: .

cdr3_aa: CASSRTAGAENEQYF
v_call: TRBV18
clone_size: .

cdr3_aa: CASSQDRVTEAFF
v_call: TRBV3-1/TRBV3-2
clone_size: .

cdr3_aa: CASSFSGSIDTQYF
v_call: TRBV13
clone_size: .

cdr3_aa: CASSQAQAGISEAFF
v_call: TRBV7-9
clone_size: .

cdr3_aa: CASRDRGTGNTIYF
v_call: TRBV6-5
clone_size: .

cdr3_aa: CASSPRQGNNQPQHF
v_call: TRBV28
clone_size: .

cdr3_aa: CASSLGDREDQPQHF
v_call: TRBV28
clone_size: .

cdr3_aa: CASRRQGDVRGYNTIYF
v_call: TRBV7-9
clone_size: .

cdr3_aa: CASSLVVVTRGEQYF
v_call: TRBV7-2
clone_size: once

cdr3_aa: CASSPRFAGVAEQYF
v_call: TRBV11-2
clone_size: .

cdr3_aa: CASTDHRASPLHF
v_call: TRBV19
clone_size: few

cdr3_aa: CAWKVEVYNSPLHF
v_call: TRBV30
clone_size: .

cdr3_aa: CASSFSLAGGTGELFF
v_call: TRBV5-1
clone_size: once

cdr3_aa: CASSSGQPGGTEAFF
v_call: TRBV7-2
clone_size: .

cdr3_aa: CASSLEGGGLQETQYF
v_call: TRBV7-6
clone_size: .

cdr3_aa: CACDGGGTGNTEAFF
v_call: TRBV30
clone_size: .

cdr3_aa: CASSLETANTGELFF
v_call: TRBV5-1
clone_size: .

cdr3_aa: CASSLTRTGIYGYTF
v_call: TRBV5-1
clone_size: .

cdr3_aa: CATSDPGTSNEQFF
v_call: TRBV24-1
clone_size: .

cdr3_aa: CASSEARASGRGTGELFF
v_call: TRBV2
clone_size: .

cdr3_aa: CASSLLAGEGVTDTQYF
v_call: TRBV7-2
clone_size: .

cdr3_aa: CASSLIAGGGEQFF
v_call: TRBV5-1
clone_size: once

cdr3_aa: CAWSETGEGYTF
v_call: TRBV30
clone_size: .

cdr3_aa: CASSKGQGSYEQYF
v_call: TRBV7-6
clone_size: .